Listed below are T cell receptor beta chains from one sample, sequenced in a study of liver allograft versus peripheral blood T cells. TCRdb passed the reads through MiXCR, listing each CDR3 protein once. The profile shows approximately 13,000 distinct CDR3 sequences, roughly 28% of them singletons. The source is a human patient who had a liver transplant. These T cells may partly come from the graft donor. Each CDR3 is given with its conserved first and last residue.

CDR3: CASSSIWVAGSTDTQYF; J: TRBJ2-3; V: TRBV7-9
CDR3: CSARGQSVPEAFF; J: TRBJ1-1; V: TRBV29-1
CDR3: CAISLYQLTRIDNEQFF; J: TRBJ2-1; V: TRBV10-3
CDR3: CASSLHPSDSGRAANEQFF; J: TRBJ2-1; V: TRBV28
CDR3: CASSIRVETEAFF; J: TRBJ1-1; V: TRBV19
CDR3: CATPAGGTEAFF; J: TRBJ1-1; V: TRBV24-1
CDR3: CASSVEPSYEQYF; J: TRBJ2-7; V: TRBV9
CDR3: CASSPSGTEAFF; J: TRBJ1-1; V: TRBV18
CDR3: CASSLPTNTDTQYF; J: TRBJ2-3; V: TRBV7-9
CDR3: CASSPQGGQLSGYTF; J: TRBJ1-2; V: TRBV27
CDR3: CSARDRETQYF; J: TRBJ2-5; V: TRBV20-1
CDR3: CASNKRGTEAFF; J: TRBJ1-1; V: TRBV6-1
CDR3: CASGGRQDTQYF; J: TRBJ2-3; V: TRBV6-5
CDR3: CASSFAGYNSPLHF; J: TRBJ1-6; V: TRBV5-6
CDR3: CAWTGFSRGNTEAFF; J: TRBJ1-1; V: TRBV30